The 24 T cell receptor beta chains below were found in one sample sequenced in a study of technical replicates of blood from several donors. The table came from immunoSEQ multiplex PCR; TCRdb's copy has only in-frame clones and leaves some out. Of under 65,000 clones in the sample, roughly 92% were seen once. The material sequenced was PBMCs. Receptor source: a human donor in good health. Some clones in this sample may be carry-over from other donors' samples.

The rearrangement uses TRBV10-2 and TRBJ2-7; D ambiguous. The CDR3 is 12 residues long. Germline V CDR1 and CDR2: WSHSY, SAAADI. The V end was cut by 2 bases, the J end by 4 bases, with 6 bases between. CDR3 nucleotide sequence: TGCGCCAGCAGTGAGACAGAATACGAGCAGTACTTC. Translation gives CASSETEYEQYF.

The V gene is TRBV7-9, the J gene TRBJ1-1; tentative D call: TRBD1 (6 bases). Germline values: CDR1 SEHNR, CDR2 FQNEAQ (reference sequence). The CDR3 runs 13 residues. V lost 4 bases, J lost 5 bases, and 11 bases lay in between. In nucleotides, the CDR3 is TGTGCCAGCAGCTCCAGGGGTTATACTGAAGCTTTCTTT. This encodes CASSSRGYTEAFF.

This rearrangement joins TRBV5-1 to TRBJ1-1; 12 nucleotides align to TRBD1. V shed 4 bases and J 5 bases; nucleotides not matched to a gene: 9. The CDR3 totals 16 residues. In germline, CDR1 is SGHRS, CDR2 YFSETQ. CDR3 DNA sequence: TGCGCCAGCAGCGGAGGGACAGGGGGCTTTGGGACTGAAGCTTTCTTT. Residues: CASSGGTGGFGTEAFF.

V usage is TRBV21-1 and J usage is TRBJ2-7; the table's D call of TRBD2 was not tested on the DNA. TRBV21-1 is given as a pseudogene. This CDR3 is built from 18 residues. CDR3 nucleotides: TGTGCCAGCGGTCCTACCCGGGCGGGGGGGGAGAACTATAACGAGCAGTACTTC. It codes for CASGPTRAGGENYNEQYF.

CDR3 sequence reads: CASSQKTGWGTEAFF. In nucleotides, the CDR3 is TGTGCCAGCAGCCAAAAGACGGGGTGGGGCACTGAAGCTTTCTTT. The chain joins TRBV4-2 to TRBJ1-1, with unresolved D. V was cut by 2 bases and J by 4 bases, with 14 bases left in between. This CDR3 has 15 amino acids. Germline V lookup: CDR1 LGHNA, CDR2 YNFKEQ.

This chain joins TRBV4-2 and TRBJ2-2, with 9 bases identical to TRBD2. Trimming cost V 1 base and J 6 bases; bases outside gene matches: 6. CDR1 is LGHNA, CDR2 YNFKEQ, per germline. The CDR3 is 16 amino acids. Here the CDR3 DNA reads TGTGCCAGCAGCCAAGCGGGACTAGCAGGACCCGGGGAGCTGTTTTTT. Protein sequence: CASSQAGLAGPGELFF.

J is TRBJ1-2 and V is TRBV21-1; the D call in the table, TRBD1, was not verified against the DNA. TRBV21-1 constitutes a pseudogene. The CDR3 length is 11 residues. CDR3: CASSIRDGYTF. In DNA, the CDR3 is TGTGCCAGCAGCATCAGGGATGGCTACACCTTC.

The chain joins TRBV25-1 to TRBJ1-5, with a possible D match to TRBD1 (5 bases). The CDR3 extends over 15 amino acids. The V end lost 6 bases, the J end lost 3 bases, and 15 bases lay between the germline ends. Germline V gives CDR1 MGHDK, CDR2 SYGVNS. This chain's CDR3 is CASRPPGPSNQPQHF. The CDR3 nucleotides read TGTGCCAGCAGACCCCCAGGGCCTTCCAATCAGCCCCAGCATTTT.

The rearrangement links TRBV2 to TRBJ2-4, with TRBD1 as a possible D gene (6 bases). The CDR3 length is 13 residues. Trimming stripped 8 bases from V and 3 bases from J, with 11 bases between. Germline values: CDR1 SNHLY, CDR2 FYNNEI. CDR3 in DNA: TGTGCCAGCTCATTGGACAGCAAAAACATTCAGTACTTC. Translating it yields CASSLDSKNIQYF.

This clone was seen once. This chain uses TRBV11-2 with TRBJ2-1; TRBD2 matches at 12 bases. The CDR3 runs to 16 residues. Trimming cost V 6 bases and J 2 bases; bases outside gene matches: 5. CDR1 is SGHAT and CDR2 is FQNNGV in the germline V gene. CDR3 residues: CASRPTSGGPYNEQFF. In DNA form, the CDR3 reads TGTGCCAGCAGGCCGACTAGCGGGGGCCCCTACAATGAGCAGTTCTTC. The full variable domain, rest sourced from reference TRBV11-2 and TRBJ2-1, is EAGVAQSPRYKIIEKRQSVAFWCNPISGHATLYWYQQILGQGPKLLIQFQNNGVVDDSQLPKDRFSAERLKGVDSTLKIQPAKLEDSAVYLCASRPTSGGPYNEQFFGPGTRLTVL.

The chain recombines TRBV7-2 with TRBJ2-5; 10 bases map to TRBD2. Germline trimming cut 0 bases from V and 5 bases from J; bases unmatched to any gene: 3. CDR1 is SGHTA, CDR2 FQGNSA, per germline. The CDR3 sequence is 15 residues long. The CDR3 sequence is CASSLAAGGRETQYF. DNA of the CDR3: TGTGCCAGCAGCTTAGCAGCGGGGGGGAGGGAGACCCAGTACTTC.

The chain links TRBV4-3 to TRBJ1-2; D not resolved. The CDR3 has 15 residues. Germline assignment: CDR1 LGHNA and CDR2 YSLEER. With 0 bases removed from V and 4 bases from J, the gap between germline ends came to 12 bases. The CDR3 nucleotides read TGCGCCAGCAGCCAAGACCGGGAGACCGTCTATGGCTACACCTTC. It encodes CASSQDRETVYGYTF.

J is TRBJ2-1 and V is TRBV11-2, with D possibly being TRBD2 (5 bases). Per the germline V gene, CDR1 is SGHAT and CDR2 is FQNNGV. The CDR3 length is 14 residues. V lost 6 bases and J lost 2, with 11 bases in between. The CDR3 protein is CASSQLGTYNEQFF. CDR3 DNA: TGTGCCAGCAGTCAACTAGGTACCTACAATGAGCAGTTCTTC.

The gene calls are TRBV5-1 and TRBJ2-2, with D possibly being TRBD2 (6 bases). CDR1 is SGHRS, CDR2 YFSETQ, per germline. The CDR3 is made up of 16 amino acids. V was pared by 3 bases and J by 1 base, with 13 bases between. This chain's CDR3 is CASSSGTRENTGELFF. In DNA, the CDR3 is TGCGCCAGCAGCTCCGGGACTCGGGAGAACACCGGGGAGCTGTTTTTT.

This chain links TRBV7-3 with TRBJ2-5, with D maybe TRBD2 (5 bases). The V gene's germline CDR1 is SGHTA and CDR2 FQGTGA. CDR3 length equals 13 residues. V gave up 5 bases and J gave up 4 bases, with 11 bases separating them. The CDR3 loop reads CASSPTRRETQYF. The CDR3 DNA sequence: TGTGCCAGCAGCCCCACTAGAAGAGAGACCCAGTACTTC.

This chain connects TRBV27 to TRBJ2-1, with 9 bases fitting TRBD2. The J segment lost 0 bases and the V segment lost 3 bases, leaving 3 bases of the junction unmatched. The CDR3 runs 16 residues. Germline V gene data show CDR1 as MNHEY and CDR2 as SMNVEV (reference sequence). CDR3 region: CASSFSRGGSYNEQFF. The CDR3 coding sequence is TGTGCCAGCAGTTTTTCGCGGGGGGGCTCCTACAATGAGCAGTTCTTC.

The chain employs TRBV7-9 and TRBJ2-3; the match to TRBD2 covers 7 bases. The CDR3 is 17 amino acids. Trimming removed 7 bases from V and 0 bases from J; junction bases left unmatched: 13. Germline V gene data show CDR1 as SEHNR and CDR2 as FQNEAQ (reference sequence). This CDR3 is CASNLYGAGESTDTQYF. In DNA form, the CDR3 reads TGTGCCAGCAACTTGTACGGGGCGGGGGAGAGCACAGATACGCAGTATTTT. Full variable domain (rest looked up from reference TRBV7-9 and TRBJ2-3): DTGVSQNPRHKITKRGQNVTFRCDPISEHNRLYWYRQTLGQGPEFLTYFQNEAQLEKSRLLSDRFSAERPKGSFSTLEIQRTEQGDSAMYLCASNLYGAGESTDTQYFGPGTRLTVL.

Here the CDR3 reads CASSLGDISTNEKLFF. CDR3 DNA: TGCGCCAGCAGCTTGGGGGACATTTCAACTAATGAAAAACTGTTTTTT. The chain has TRBV5-1 and TRBJ1-4, with a weak D call TRBD1 (6 bases). Trimming pared 0 bases from V and 0 bases from J, leaving 9 bases between. The CDR3 covers 16 residues. The germline V gene encodes CDR1 SGHRS and CDR2 YFSETQ.

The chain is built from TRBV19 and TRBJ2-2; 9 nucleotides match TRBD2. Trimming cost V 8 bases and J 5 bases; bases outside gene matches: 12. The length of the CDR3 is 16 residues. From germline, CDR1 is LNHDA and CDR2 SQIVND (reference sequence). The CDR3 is CASGGLSTSGTGELFF. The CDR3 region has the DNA TGTGCCAGTGGGGGACTCAGCACTAGCGGGACCGGGGAGCTGTTTTTT.

The CDR3 DNA reads as TGTGCCAGCAGCCCTCGACAGTTCACAGATACGCAGTATTTT. This encodes CASSPRQFTDTQYF. This chain joins TRBV5-4 and TRBJ2-3; D is possibly TRBD1 (5 bases). The CDR3 covers 14 residues. The ends were cut back, 4 bases at V and 2 bases at J, with 11 bases in the middle. CDR1 and CDR2 (germline): SGHNT, YYREEE (reference sequence). The variable domain in full, with the rest retrieved from reference TRBV5-4 and TRBJ2-3, is ETGVTQSPTHLIKTRGQQVTLRCSSQSGHNTVSWYQQALGQGPQFIFQYYREEENGRGNFPPRFSGLQFPNYSSELNVNALELDDSALYLCASSPRQFTDTQYFGPGTRLTVL.

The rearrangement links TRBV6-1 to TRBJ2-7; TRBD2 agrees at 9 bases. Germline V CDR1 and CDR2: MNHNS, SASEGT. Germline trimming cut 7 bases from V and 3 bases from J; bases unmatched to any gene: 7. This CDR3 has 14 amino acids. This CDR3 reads CASTLGTSSYEQYF. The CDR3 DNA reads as TGTGCCAGCACCTTAGGGACTAGCAGCTACGAGCAGTACTTC.

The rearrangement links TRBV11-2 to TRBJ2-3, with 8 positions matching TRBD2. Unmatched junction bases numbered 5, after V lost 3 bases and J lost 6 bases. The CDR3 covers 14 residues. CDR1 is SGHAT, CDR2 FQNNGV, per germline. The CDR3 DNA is TGTGCCAGCAGCTTGCAAGCGGGAGTGGATACGCAGTATTTT. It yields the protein CASSLQAGVDTQYF.

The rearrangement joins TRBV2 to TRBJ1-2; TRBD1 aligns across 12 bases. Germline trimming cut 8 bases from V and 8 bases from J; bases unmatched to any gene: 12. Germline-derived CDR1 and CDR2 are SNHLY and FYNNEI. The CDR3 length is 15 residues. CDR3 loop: CASGIWDRGREGYTF. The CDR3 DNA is TGTGCCAGCGGCATTTGGGACAGGGGGCGCGAGGGCTACACCTTC.

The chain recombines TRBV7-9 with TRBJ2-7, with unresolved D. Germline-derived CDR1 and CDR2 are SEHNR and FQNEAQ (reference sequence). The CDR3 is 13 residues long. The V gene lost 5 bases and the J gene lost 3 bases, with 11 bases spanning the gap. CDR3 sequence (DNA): TGTGCCAGCAGCGCTACAGTTAGCTACGAGCAGTACTTC. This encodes CASSATVSYEQYF.